This is a list of T cell receptor beta chains from one sample in a study of blood T cells in healthy people across ages. One entry per CDR3 protein, called by TCRdb with MiXCR from the 5' RACE reads. Of hundreds of thousands of distinct CDR3 sequences listed, 25% are singletons. The same data also contributed to another study, on T cells of mothers and their children.

Sequencing input: blood. Source of these receptors: a boy younger than 18 in good health. The CDR3 runs from the conserved cysteine through the conserved F or W. Each record gives: CDR3 DNA, CDR3 protein, clone size, V gene, D gene, J gene. A D gene is named only where the DNA matches it firmly. Clone size, where shown, is once, few, many, or a class for clones that have expanded.

TGTGCCATTGGGACAGGGCAAAATTCACCCCTCCACTTT	CAIGTGQNSPLHF	-	TRBV10-3	TRBD1	TRBJ1-6
TGTGCCAGCAGTTTAAATTTGGGAGGCTACACCTTC	CASSLNLGGYTF	-	TRBV12-3/TRBV12-4	-	TRBJ1-2
TGTGCCAGCAGCTTTTACATACAGGCTTGGGGCTACACCTTC	CASSFYIQAWGYTF	-	TRBV7-2	-	TRBJ1-2
TGCAGCGTTGAAGATCGGGCCAGACGTACCGGCGAGCAGTACTTC	CSVEDRARRTGEQYF	-	TRBV29-1	-	TRBJ2-7
TGTGCCAGCAGTGAAACAGTTCGGACTGAAGCTTTCTTT	CASSETVRTEAFF	-	TRBV2	-	TRBJ1-1
TGTGCCAGCAGCCTCGGAGGGGTTGTCCGCAATGAGCAGTTCTTC	CASSLGGVVRNEQFF	-	TRBV4-2	-	TRBJ2-1
TGTGCCAGCAGTTCCCTTTGGAGCGGGAGCACAGATACGCAGTATTTT	CASSSLWSGSTDTQYF	-	TRBV6-6	-	TRBJ2-3
TGTGCCGGCAGCCCTCCTGACGGACACGAGCAGTACTTC	CAGSPPDGHEQYF	-	TRBV7-9	-	TRBJ2-7
TGCAGTGCTAGAGACACGGACCACACTGAAGCTTTCTTT	CSARDTDHTEAFF	-	TRBV20-1	-	TRBJ1-1
TGTGCCAGCAGTTACGCGAGACAGGGAGTCGAGCAGTACTTC	CASSYARQGVEQYF	-	TRBV6-2/TRBV6-3	TRBD1	TRBJ2-7
TGCAGTGCTGACGGACTAGCGGGGGCCCATGACCCTTACAATGAGCAGTTCTTC	CSADGLAGAHDPYNEQFF	-	TRBV20-1	TRBD2	TRBJ2-1
TGCGCCAGCAGCCAAGAATTACGGGGTAATTCACCCCTCCACTTT	CASSQELRGNSPLHF	-	TRBV4-1	-	TRBJ1-6
TGTGCCAGCAGTACGGCTTCAAACTTAAATGAGCAGTTCTTC	CASSTASNLNEQFF	few	TRBV6-2/TRBV6-3	-	TRBJ2-1
TGTGCCAGCAGGGACACCCCAGTGGAGACCCAGTACTTC	CASRDTPVETQYF	once	TRBV6-5	-	TRBJ2-5
TGTGCCAGCAGTGAATACCTAGCGGGGTGGGCCTACAATGAGCAGCTCTTC	CASSEYLAGWAYNEQLF	-	TRBV2	TRBD2	TRBJ2-1
TGTGCCAGCAGTTTCTCCCGGGATACTACAGGCAGAGAGCAGTTCTTC	CASSFSRDTTGREQFF	-	TRBV6-5	-	TRBJ2-1
TGCAGTGCCAGAATGGAGAGCACAGATACGCAGTATTTT	CSARMESTDTQYF	once	TRBV20-1	-	TRBJ2-3
TGTGCCATCAGTGAGTCGAGGCGGGGGGGCCAGAATGAGCAGTTCTTC	CAISESRRGGQNEQFF	-	TRBV10-3	TRBD2	TRBJ2-1
TGTGCCAGCAGCGTAGCCCCGGCGAAGGAGCAGTACTTC	CASSVAPAKEQYF	few	TRBV9	-	TRBJ2-7
TGTGCCAGCAGCCAGGACAGGGGGCTGTACGAGCAGTACTTC	CASSQDRGLYEQYF	many	TRBV4-3	TRBD1	TRBJ2-7
TGTGCCAGCAGTTTATCGGGGATGGACGAGACCCAGTACTTC	CASSLSGMDETQYF	-	TRBV12-3/TRBV12-4	-	TRBJ2-5
TGCAGCGTTGAAGATAGGGGAGGGTGGAGCGAGCAGTACTTC	CSVEDRGGWSEQYF	many	TRBV29-1	TRBD2	TRBJ2-7
TGTGCCAGCAGTGAGACTAGCGTGAGCACAGATACGCAGTATTTT	CASSETSVSTDTQYF	-	TRBV12-3/TRBV12-4	TRBD2	TRBJ2-3
TGTGCCAGCAGCCCTTGGGACAGGTCTTTAACAGATACGCAGTATTTT	CASSPWDRSLTDTQYF	few	TRBV7-9	TRBD1	TRBJ2-3
TGCAGCGTTGAACTTTGGGGACAGCCCTACAATGAGCAGTTCTTC	CSVELWGQPYNEQFF	-	TRBV29-1	TRBD1	TRBJ2-1
TGTGCCAGCAGCCAAGATTCCGGCCTAGCGGAATTCAATGAGCAGTTCTTC	CASSQDSGLAEFNEQFF	-	TRBV4-2	TRBD2	TRBJ2-1
TGTGCCAGCAGCCAAGGACTAGCGGGAGGTGGGGATGAGCAGTTCTTC	CASSQGLAGGGDEQFF	-	TRBV3-1	TRBD2	TRBJ2-1
TGCGCCAGCAGCCAAGGCCCACAGGGGTCGGACATTCAGTACTTC	CASSQGPQGSDIQYF	few	TRBV4-3	TRBD1	TRBJ2-4
TGCAGCGTTGAAGTTGGTCCTGGGGCCAACGTCCTGACTTTC	CSVEVGPGANVLTF	few	TRBV29-1	-	TRBJ2-6
TGCAGTGCTACAAAACGGAATGTGGGAAACACCATATATTTT	CSATKRNVGNTIYF	few	TRBV20-1	-	TRBJ1-3
TGTGCCAGCACCTCAGCTCTACAGACAGGTGGCGACACGCAGTTCTTC	CASTSALQTGGDTQFF	-	TRBV5-5	-	TRBJ2-1
TGCGCCAGCAGTTCACCACCGGAATACAATGAGCAGTTCTTC	CASSSPPEYNEQFF	-	TRBV5-1	-	TRBJ2-1
TGTGCCAGCAGCTTAGAGGATGTCACAGATACGCAGTATTTT	CASSLEDVTDTQYF	-	TRBV7-9	-	TRBJ2-3
TGCGCCAGCAGCCCCCCTCCCGACAGGGCTCAGGAAAAACTGTTTTTT	CASSPPPDRAQEKLFF	-	TRBV4-1	TRBD1	TRBJ1-4
TGTGCCAGTAGTTCCGATGCGGGAGGTCGAAACGAGCAGTACTTC	CASSSDAGGRNEQYF	few	TRBV19	TRBD2	TRBJ2-7
TGTGCCACCAGTGACCCCGGACAGGGGGGGACTGAAGCTTTCTTT	CATSDPGQGGTEAFF	-	TRBV24-1	TRBD1	TRBJ1-1
TGTGCCAGCAGCTCGGGACAGGGGGCAGAGACCCAGTACTTC	CASSSGQGAETQYF	-	TRBV7-3	TRBD1	TRBJ2-5
TGTGCCAGCAGCTGGGGACAAGCCCCCGGAGACGAGCAGTACTTC	CASSWGQAPGDEQYF	few	TRBV5-5	-	TRBJ2-7
TGTGCCAGCAGTCCGGCTAGCGGAAGAGACCTTAATGAGCAGTTCTTC	CASSPASGRDLNEQFF	-	TRBV28	TRBD2	TRBJ2-1
TGTGCCAGCAGCTTTTCTAGCGGGGGCCCTAACACCGGGGAGCTGTTTTTT	CASSFSSGGPNTGELFF	-	TRBV11-1	TRBD2	TRBJ2-2
TGTGCCAGCAGTTGGGACGCTTCCTACACTGAAGCTTTCTTT	CASSWDASYTEAFF	few	TRBV12-3/TRBV12-4	-	TRBJ1-1
TGTGCCAGCAGCGTAGCAGCCCTAGCGGACCAGCAGTTCTTC	CASSVAALADQQFF	-	TRBV9	TRBD2	TRBJ2-1